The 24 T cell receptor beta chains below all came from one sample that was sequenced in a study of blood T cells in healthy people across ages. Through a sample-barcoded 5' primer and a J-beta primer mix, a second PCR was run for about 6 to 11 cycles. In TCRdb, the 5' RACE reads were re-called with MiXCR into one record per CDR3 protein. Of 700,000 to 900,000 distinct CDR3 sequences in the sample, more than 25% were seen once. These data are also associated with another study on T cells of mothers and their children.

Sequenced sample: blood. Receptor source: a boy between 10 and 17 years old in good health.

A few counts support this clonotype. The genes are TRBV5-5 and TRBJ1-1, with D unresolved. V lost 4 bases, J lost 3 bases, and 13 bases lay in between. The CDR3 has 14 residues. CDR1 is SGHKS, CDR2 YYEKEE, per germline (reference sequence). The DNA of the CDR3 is TGTGCCAGCAGCAGGGTCATCCGGGACACTGAAGCTTTCTTT. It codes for CASSRVIRDTEAFF.

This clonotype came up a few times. The CDR3 sequence: CASSSAPYNSPLHF. DNA of the CDR3: TGTGCCAGCAGTTCGGCCCCCTATAATTCACCCCTCCACTTT. This chain uses TRBV12-3 or TRBV12-4 with TRBJ1-6, with D unclear. Trimming took 4 bases from V and 2 from J, leaving 6 bases between them. CDR3 size: 14 residues.

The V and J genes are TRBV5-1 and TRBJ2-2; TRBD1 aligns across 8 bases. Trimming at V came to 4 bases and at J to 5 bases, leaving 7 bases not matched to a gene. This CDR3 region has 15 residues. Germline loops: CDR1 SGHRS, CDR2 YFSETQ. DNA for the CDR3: TGCGCCAGCAGCCCGCGGACAGGGTGGACCGGGGAGCTGTTTTTT. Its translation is CASSPRTGWTGELFF.

CDR3 sequence reads: CASSHLGLAGRETQYF. The CDR3 DNA sequence: TGTGCCAGCAGCCACCTCGGACTAGCGGGGAGAGAGACCCAGTACTTC. The gene calls are TRBV3-1 and TRBJ2-5; 12 bases align to TRBD2. V was pared by 3 bases and J by 4 bases, with 6 bases of the junction left unmatched. The CDR3 is 16 amino acids. Looked up from germline, CDR1 is LGHDT and CDR2 is YNNKEL (reference sequence).

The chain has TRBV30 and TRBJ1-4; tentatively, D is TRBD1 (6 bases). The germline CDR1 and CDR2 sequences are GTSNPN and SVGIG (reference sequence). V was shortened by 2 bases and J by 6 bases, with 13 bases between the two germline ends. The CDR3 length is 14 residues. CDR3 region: CAWSPGTQDEKLFF. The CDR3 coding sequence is TGTGCCTGGAGTCCCGGGACACAGGATGAAAAACTGTTTTTT.

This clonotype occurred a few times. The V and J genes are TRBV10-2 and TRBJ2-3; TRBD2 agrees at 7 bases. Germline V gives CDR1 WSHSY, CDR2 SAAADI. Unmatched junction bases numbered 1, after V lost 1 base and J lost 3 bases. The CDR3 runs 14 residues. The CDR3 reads CASSELRGTDTQYF. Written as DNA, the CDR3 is TGCGCCAGCAGTGAGTTGCGGGGGACAGATACGCAGTATTTT.

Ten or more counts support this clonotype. CDR3 residues: CASSSEGTAGYTF. CDR3 nucleotide sequence: TGTGCCAGCAGCTCCGAGGGGACGGCTGGCTACACCTTC. V and J are TRBV11-2 and TRBJ1-2; D perhaps matches TRBD1 (5 bases). The V end lost 4 bases, the J end lost 7 bases, and 13 bases lay between the germline ends. Germline V gene lookup returns CDR1 SGHAT and CDR2 FQNNGV. This CDR3 contains 13 residues. The full variable domain, in which reference TRBV11-2 and TRBJ1-2 provide the parts outside the CDR3, is EAGVAQSPRYKIIEKRQSVAFWCNPISGHATLYWYQQILGQGPKLLIQFQNNGVVDDSQLPKDRFSAERLKGVDSTLKIQPAKLEDSAVYLCASSSEGTAGYTFGSGTRLTVV.

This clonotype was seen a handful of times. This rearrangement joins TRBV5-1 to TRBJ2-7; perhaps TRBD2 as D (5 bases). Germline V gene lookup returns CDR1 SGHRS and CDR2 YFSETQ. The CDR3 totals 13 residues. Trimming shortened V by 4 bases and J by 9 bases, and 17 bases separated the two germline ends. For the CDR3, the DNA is TGCGCCAGCAGCCCCAGTGGAGGTCCGGGGCAGTACTTC. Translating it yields CASSPSGGPGQYF.

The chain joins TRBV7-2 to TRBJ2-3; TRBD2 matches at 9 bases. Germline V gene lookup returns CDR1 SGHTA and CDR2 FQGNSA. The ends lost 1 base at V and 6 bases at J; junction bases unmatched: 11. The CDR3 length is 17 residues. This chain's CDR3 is CASSLGNSGGSPDTQYF. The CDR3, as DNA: TGTGCCAGCAGCTTAGGTAATAGCGGGGGATCTCCGGATACGCAGTATTTT.

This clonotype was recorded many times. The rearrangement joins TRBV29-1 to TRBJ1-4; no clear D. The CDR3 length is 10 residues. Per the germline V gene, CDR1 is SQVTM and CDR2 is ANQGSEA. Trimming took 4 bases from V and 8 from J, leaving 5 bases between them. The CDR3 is CSVGGEKLFF. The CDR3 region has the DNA TGCAGCGTTGGCGGGGAAAAACTGTTTTTT.

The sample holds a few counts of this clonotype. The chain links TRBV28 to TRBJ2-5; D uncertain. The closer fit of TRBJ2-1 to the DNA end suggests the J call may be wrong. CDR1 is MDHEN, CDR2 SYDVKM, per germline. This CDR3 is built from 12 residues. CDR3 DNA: TGTGCCAGCAGTTTGAATCTGGATGAGCAGTTCTTC. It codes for CASSLNLDEQFF.

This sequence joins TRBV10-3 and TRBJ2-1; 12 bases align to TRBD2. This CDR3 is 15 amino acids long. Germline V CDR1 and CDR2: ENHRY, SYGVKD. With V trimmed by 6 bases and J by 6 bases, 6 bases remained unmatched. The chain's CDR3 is CAIRRLAGEINEQFF. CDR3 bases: TGTGCCATCAGGCGACTAGCGGGGGAGATCAATGAGCAGTTCTTC.

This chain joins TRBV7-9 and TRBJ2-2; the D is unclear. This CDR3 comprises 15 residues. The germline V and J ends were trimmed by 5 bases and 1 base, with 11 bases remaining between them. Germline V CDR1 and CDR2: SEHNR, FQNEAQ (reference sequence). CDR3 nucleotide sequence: TGTGCCAGCAGCCTATTCATCGGGAACACCGGGGAGCTGTTTTTT. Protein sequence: CASSLFIGNTGELFF.

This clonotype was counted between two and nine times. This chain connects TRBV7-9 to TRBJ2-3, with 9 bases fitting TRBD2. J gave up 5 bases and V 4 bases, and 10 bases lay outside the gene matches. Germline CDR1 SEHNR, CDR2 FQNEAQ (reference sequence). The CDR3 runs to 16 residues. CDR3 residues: CASSSNLAGYRDTQYF. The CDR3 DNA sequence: TGTGCCAGCAGCTCCAATCTAGCGGGGTACAGAGATACGCAGTATTTT.

The CDR3 loop reads CASSVQEGISGEQYF. For the CDR3, the DNA is TGTGCCAGCAGTGTTCAGGAGGGGATCTCGGGCGAGCAGTACTTC. The genes are TRBV2 and TRBJ2-5; tentatively, D is TRBD2 (6 bases). The last part of the DNA fits TRBJ2-7 better; the J call may be wrong. Germline loops: CDR1 SNHLY, CDR2 FYNNEI. This CDR3 comprises 15 residues.

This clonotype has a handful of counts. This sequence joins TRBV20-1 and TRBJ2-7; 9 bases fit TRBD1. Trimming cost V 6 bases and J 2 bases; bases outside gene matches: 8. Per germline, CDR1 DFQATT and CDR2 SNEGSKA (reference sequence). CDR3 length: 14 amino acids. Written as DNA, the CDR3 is TGCAGTGCCCTGGCCGGGACAGGGACCTACGAGCAGTACTTC. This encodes CSALAGTGTYEQYF.

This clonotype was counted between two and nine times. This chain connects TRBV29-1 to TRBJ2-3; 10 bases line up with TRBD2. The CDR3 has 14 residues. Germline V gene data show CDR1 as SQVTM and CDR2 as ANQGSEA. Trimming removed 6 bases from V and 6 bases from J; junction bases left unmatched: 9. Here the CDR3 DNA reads TGCAGCGTAGAGGAGCGGGGGGGCGGGGATACGCAGTATTTT. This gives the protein CSVEERGGGDTQYF.

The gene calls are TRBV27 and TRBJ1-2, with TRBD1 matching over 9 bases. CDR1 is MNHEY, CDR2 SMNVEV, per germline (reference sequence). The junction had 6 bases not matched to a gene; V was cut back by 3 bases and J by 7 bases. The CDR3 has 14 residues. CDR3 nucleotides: TGTGCCAGCAGTTTTGCACAGGGGGCGGGTGGCTACACCTTC. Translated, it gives CASSFAQGAGGYTF.

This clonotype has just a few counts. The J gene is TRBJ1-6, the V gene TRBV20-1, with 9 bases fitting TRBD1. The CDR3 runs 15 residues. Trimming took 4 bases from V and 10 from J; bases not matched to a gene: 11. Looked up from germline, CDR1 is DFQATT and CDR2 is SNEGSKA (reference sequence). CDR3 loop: CSATGRDRVVSPLHF. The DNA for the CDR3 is TGCAGTGCTACTGGGCGGGACAGGGTTGTCTCACCCCTCCACTTT.

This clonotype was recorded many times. The CDR3 coding sequence is TGTGCCAGCAGTTGGAGCTCTGGAAACACCATATATTTT. This sequence encodes CASSWSSGNTIYF. The rearrangement links TRBV2 to TRBJ1-3; unclear D gene. The CDR3 runs 13 residues. V lost 5 bases and J lost 0, with 5 bases in between. CDR1 and CDR2 from the germline V gene are SNHLY and FYNNEI.

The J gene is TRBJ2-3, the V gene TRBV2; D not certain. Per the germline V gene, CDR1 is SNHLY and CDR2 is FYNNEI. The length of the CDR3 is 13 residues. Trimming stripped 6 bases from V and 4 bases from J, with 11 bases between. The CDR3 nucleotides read TGTGCCAGCAGGCCGGACCTTTCAGATACGCAGTATTTT. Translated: CASRPDLSDTQYF.

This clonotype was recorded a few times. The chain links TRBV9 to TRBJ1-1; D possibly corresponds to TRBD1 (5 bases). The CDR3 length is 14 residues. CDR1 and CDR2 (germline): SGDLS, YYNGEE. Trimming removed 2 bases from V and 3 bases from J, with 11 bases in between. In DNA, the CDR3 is TGTGCCAGCAGCGTCCGGGACGTCGACACTGAAGCTTTCTTT. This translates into CASSVRDVDTEAFF.

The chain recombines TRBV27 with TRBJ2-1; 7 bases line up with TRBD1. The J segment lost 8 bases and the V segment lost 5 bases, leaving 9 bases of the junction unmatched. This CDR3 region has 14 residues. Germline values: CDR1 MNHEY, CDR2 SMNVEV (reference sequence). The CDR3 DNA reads TGTGCCAGCAGTCCCAGACAGGGTTCCCATGAGCAGTTCTTC. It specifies CASSPRQGSHEQFF.

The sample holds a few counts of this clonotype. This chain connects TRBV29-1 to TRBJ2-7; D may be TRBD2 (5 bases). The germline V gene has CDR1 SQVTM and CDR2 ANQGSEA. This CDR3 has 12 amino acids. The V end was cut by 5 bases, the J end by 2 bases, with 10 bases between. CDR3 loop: CSVLGKTYEQYF. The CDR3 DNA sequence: TGCAGCGTTCTCGGGAAAACCTACGAGCAGTACTTC.